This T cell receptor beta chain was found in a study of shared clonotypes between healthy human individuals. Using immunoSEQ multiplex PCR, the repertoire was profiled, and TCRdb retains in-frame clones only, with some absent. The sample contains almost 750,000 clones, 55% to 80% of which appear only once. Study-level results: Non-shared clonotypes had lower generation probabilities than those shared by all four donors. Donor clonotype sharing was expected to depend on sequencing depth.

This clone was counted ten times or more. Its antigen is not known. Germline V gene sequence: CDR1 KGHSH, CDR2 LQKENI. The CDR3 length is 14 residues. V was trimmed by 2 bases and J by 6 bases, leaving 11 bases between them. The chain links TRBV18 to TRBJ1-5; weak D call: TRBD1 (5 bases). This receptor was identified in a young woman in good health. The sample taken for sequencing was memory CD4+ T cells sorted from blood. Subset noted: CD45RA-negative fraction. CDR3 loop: CASSPAGGAQPQHF. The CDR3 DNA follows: TGTGCCAGCTCACCAGCAGGTGGGGCTCAGCCCCAGCATTTT.